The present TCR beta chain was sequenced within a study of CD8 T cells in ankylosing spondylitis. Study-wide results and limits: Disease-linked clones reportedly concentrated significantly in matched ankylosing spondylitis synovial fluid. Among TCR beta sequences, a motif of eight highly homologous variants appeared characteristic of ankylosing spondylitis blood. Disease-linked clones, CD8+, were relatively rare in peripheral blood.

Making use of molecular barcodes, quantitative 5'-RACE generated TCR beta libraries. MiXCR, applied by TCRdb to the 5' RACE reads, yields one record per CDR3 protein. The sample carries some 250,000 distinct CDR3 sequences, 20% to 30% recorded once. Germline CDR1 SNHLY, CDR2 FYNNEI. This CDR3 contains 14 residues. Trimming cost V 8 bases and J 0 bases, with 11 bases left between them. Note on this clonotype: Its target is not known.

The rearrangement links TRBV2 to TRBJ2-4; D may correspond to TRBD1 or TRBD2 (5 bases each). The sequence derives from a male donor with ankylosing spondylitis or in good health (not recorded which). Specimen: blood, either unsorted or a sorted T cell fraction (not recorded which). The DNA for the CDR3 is TGTGCCAGCCAACGAGGGGAAGCCAAAAACATTCAGTACTTC. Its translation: CASQRGEAKNIQYF.